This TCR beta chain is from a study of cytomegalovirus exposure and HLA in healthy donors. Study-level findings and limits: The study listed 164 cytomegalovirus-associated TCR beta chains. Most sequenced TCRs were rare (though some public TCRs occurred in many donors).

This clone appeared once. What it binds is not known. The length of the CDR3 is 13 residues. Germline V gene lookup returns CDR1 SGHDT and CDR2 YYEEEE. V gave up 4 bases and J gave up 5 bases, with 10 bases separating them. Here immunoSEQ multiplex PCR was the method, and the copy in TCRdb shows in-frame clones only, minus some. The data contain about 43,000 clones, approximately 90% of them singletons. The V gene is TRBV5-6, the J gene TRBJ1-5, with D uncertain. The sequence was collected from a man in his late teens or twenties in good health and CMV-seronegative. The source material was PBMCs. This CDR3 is CASSLGGHQPQHF. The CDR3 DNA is TGTGCCAGCAGCCTTGGCGGCCATCAGCCCCAGCATTTT.